A single sample gave rise to the 3 T cell receptor beta chains below, sequenced in a study of blood T cell repertoires in COVID-19. The assay was immunoSEQ multiplex PCR, and TCRdb's table has in-frame clones only and misses some. Among around 280,000 clones, 90% were seen once, and the ten largest hold about 1.7%. The sample consisted of PBMCs or T cells enriched from blood (not recorded which). Receptors originate from a woman younger than 30 with acute COVID-19.

This clone showed up just once. The CDR3 region has the DNA TGTGCCAGCAGCTTACAGGGAGATGGAAACACCATATATTTT. The encoded protein is CASSLQGDGNTIYF. The V and J genes are TRBV6-4 and TRBJ1-3, with D possibly being TRBD1 (6 bases). The CDR3 is 14 amino acids. Trimming took off 6 bases at V and 3 bases at J, with 12 bases between the two ends. Germline CDR1 MRHNA, CDR2 SNTAGT.

The rearrangement joins TRBV27 to TRBJ2-7, with 8 bases aligning to TRBD1. Per the germline V gene, CDR1 is MNHEY and CDR2 is SMNVEV (reference sequence). This CDR3 has 15 residues. Trimming took 2 bases from V and 2 from J; bases not matched to a gene: 5. The CDR3 nucleotides read TGTGCCAGCAGTTTAGCAGGGGGCGCTACCTACGAGCAGTACTTC. Amino acids: CASSLAGGATYEQYF.

This rearrangement joins TRBV7-8 to TRBJ2-1, with TRBD1 identical over 7 bases. Germline loops: CDR1 SGHVS, CDR2 FQNEAQ. The V segment lost 3 bases and the J segment 7 bases; nucleotides outside the gene matches: 9. This CDR3 contains 15 residues. CDR3 in DNA: TGTGCCAGCAGCTTCCGGGACAGACAACTAAATGAGCAGTTCTTC. Protein sequence: CASSFRDRQLNEQFF.